This T cell receptor beta chain was found in a study of shared clonotypes between healthy human individuals. On the study more broadly: Aged 18 to 49, the donors were a couple of women and a few men. General study results and limits: Specimens sampled were limited to blood, with tissue repertoires likely differing.

CD45RO-negative, CCR7-selected cells formed the naive CD8 fraction, which excluded terminally differentiated effector memory CD45RA+ cells. Healthy and HIV-negative, the adult donors had no recent acute infections or vaccinations. The authors split each subset's genomic DNA evenly across several immunoSEQ plates. The method was immunoSEQ multiplex PCR; TCRdb's version includes in-frame clones alone and lacks a portion of them. The data show some 2 million clones, with about 95% seen just once and 0.9% to 1.5% held by the top ten. As concerns this clone: Its antigen is currently unknown.

CDR1 is SGHKS and CDR2 is YYEKEE in the germline V gene (reference sequence). The ends lost 3 bases at V and 7 bases at J; junction bases unmatched: 11. The CDR3 consists of 15 residues. This chain joins TRBV5-5 and TRBJ1-2, with 8 bases lining up with TRBD1. This clonotype was sampled from a man in his late teens or twenties in good health. The sample comprised naive CD8+ T cells sorted from blood. The CDR3 sequence is CASSYWTGPEFGYTF. For the CDR3, the DNA is TGTGCCAGCAGCTACTGGACAGGGCCCGAGTTTGGCTACACCTTC.